The rows below give T cell receptor beta chains drawn from one sample of a study of regulatory and conventional T cells in breast cancer. In TCRdb, the PCR reads were re-called with MiXCR into one record per CDR3 protein. The sample includes roughly 15,000 distinct CDR3 sequences, 25% to 40% seen only once; the top ten take 1.5% to 2%. Sequencing was done on a sample of conventional T cells from blood. The receptors derive from a female donor in good health. The CDR3 runs from the conserved cysteine through the conserved F or W. The D gene is left open where the match is weak. Where a row states a size, it is once, few, many or the class of an expanded clone; other rows omit it.

medium-sized TRBD2 TRBJ2-2 TRBV4-2 TGTGCCAGCAGCCAAATAGCGGGAGGGGACACCGGGGAGCTGTTTTTT CASSQIAGGDTGELFF
. . TRBJ2-5 TRBV7-9 TGTGCCAGCAGCATTTCGGGAACTAACCAAGAGACCCAGTGCTTC CASSISGTNQETQCF
. . TRBJ1-4 TRBV7-2 TGTGCCAGCAGCAGGGCCATCGATGAAAAACTGTTTTTT CASSRAIDEKLFF
few TRBD1 TRBJ2-1 TRBV20-1 TGCAGTGCATGGGACAGACTCGAATACAATGAGCAGTTCTTC CSAWDRLEYNEQFF
once TRBD2 TRBJ2-1 TRBV20-1 TGCAGTGCTAATGGACGGGGGGTCAACTACAATGAGCAGTTCTTC CSANGRGVNYNEQFF
. . TRBJ2-1 TRBV7-2 TGTGCCAGCAGCTTACTCGGGAGTGAGCAGTTCTTC CASSLLGSEQFF
. TRBD1 TRBJ1-2 TRBV12-3/TRBV12-4 TGTGCCAGCAGTCTCGGACAGGGCCTTTCTTTCTATGGCTACACCTTC CASSLGQGLSFYGYTF
. TRBD2 TRBJ2-7 TRBV10-3 TGTGCCATCAGTGCCCCGACTAGCGGGAGCTCCTACGAGCAGTACTTC CAISAPTSGSSYEQYF
. TRBD1 TRBJ2-7 TRBV7-6 TGTGCCAGCAGCCCGCCCGGGACAGCTTTCCTCTCCTACGAGCAGTACTTC CASSPPGTAFLSYEQYF
. . TRBJ1-6 TRBV6-1 TGTGCCAGCACGAGGAAGAGCTCCTATAATTCACCCCTCCACTTT CASTRKSSYNSPLHF
few . TRBJ1-2 TRBV7-2 TGTGCCAGCAGCCCCCTCGGTGGGGGGGTCCCCTATGGCTACACCTTC CASSPLGGGVPYGYTF
few TRBD1 TRBJ1-1 TRBV5-1 TGCGCCAGCAGCTTGGACAGGGGGAGGACTGAAGCTTTCTTT CASSLDRGRTEAFF
many . TRBJ2-7 TRBV28 TGTGCCAGCAGTCCGGACGGAACCTACGAGCAGTACTTC CASSPDGTYEQYF
. . TRBJ1-6 TRBV6-1 TGTCCCAGCAGTGAAACGTTAGGATCTAATTCACCCCTCCACTTT CPSSETLGSNSPLHF
. . TRBJ2-7 TRBV29-1 TGCAGCGTTGACGGGGGAGCCCCCTACGAGCAGTACTTC CSVDGGAPYEQYF
medium-sized . TRBJ1-5 TRBV11-2 TGTGCCAGCAGCTTAGGAGGTCAGCCCCAGCATTTT CASSLGGQPQHF
. TRBD1 TRBJ2-5 TRBV5-6 TGTGCCAGCAGCTTAACATCCGGGACAGTCAGAGAGACCCAGTACTTC CASSLTSGTVRETQYF
. . TRBJ2-1 TRBV19 TGTGCCAGTAAGCCGGGAACTCCCTACAATGAGCAGTTCTTC CASKPGTPYNEQFF
. TRBD2 TRBJ2-1 TRBV6-5 TGTGCCAGCAGTCCCCCGGGGACTAGCGGGAGAAACCAGCAGTTCTTC CASSPPGTSGRNQQFF
. . TRBJ2-2 TRBV20-1 TGCAGTGCTAGCAGGAACACCGGGGAGCTGTTTTTT CSASRNTGELFF
. TRBD2 TRBJ2-5 TRBV20-1 TGCAGTGCTACGAAAGACAGCGGGGGAGACCTACAAGAGACCCAGTACTTC CSATKDSGGDLQETQYF
few . TRBJ1-2 TRBV5-5 TGTGCCAGCAGTAACTGGGGGCAAGCGAGCTACACCTTC CASSNWGQASYTF
few TRBD1 TRBJ1-6 TRBV20-1 TGCAGTGCTTACAGACAGGGAGATTCACCCCTCCACTTT CSAYRQGDSPLHF
. TRBD1 TRBJ1-5 TRBV20-1 TGCAGTGCCATCCCCGGGACAGGGGGAAATCAGCCCCAGCATTTT CSAIPGTGGNQPQHF
few . TRBJ1-1 TRBV7-9 TGTGCCAGCAGCTTAGTCAGTTGGCCTTGGGTTAACACTGAAGCTTTCTTT CASSLVSWPWVNTEAFF
many . TRBJ2-1 TRBV10-1 TGCGCCAGCAGTGAGTCGTCTCCCGGGAGCAGTTATGAGCAGTTCTTC CASSESSPGSSYEQFF
. TRBD2 TRBJ2-3 TRBV11-2 TGTGCCAGCAGCCTTACACGAGCGGGAGGGACCTTAACAGATACGCAGTATTTT CASSLTRAGGTLTDTQYF
. . TRBJ2-3 TRBV5-1 TGCGCCAGCAGCCCGGGGACCAGCACAGATACGCAGTATTTT CASSPGTSTDTQYF
. . TRBJ2-1 TRBV20-1 TGCAGTGCCAGTCAAGGCGGGTACAATGAGCAGTTCTTC CSASQGGYNEQFF
medium-sized . TRBJ2-3 TRBV5-1 TGCGCCAGCAGCTGGAACACAGATACGCAGTATTTT CASSWNTDTQYF
. TRBD1 TRBJ2-1 TRBV12-3/TRBV12-4 TGTGCCAGCAGGGCCGGGACAGGGGATGTCGGTGAGCAGTTCTTC CASRAGTGDVGEQFF
. . TRBJ1-4 TRBV5-1 TGCGCCAGCAGCCTATTACAGGGTTCCTCCAATGAAAAACTGTTTTTT CASSLLQGSSNEKLFF
few . TRBJ1-3 TRBV18 TGTGCCAGCTCCCGGGGAGCGCCCGTCTCTGGAAACACCATATATTTT CASSRGAPVSGNTIYF
many . TRBJ1-1 TRBV20-1 TGCAGTGCTAAGAGGGGGTCCCCTGAAGCTTTCTTT CSAKRGSPEAFF
. . TRBJ2-7 TRBV7-8 TGTGCCAGCAGCTTATACGGGGCCGGCTACGAGCAGTACTTC CASSLYGAGYEQYF
. . TRBJ1-2 TRBV7-3 TGTGCCAGCAGCTTACCGGGGGCTGGGTATGGCTACACCTTC CASSLPGAGYGYTF
few . TRBJ1-1 TRBV4-1 TGCGCCAGCAGCCAAGGGGGCAGGGGAGCTGAAGCTTTCTTT CASSQGGRGAEAFF
. TRBD2 TRBJ2-3 TRBV7-9 TGTGCCAGCAGCTTTAAGGGAGGCGGCGGGAGGGCCTCAGATACGCAGTATTTT CASSFKGGGGRASDTQYF
. TRBD1 TRBJ1-3 TRBV28 TGTGCCAGCAGTCTCCCAGGGACAGCAGGAAACACCATATATTTT CASSLPGTAGNTIYF
. . TRBJ2-3 TRBV20-1 TGCAGTGCTACCACCAGCGGAGGGACTCTCACAGATACGCAGTATTTT CSATTSGGTLTDTQYF
. . TRBJ2-5 TRBV3-1 TGTGCCAGCAGCTACCTTCGCGGAGAGACCCAGTACTTC CASSYLRGETQYF
many . TRBJ2-3 TRBV11-2 TGTGCCAGCAGCTTAGAGGGACACACAGATACGCAGTATTTT CASSLEGHTDTQYF
. . TRBJ2-7 TRBV7-3 TGTGCCAGCAGCTTGTCCAGGGGAGGCGAGCAGTACTTC CASSLSRGGEQYF
. TRBD1 TRBJ2-4 TRBV20-1 TGCAGTGCCTGGGGACAGGGAAGGCTCCTAGCCAAAAACATTCAGTACTTC CSAWGQGRLLAKNIQYF
medium-sized . TRBJ1-1 TRBV5-1 TGCGCCAGCAGCCTGGGTTACAGTCGCACTGAAGCTTTCTTT CASSLGYSRTEAFF